Listed below are T cell receptor beta chains from one sample, sequenced in a study of cytomegalovirus exposure and HLA in healthy donors. Profiling relied on immunoSEQ multiplex PCR, and the TCRdb table lists in-frame clones only, not all of them. Here the sample spans under 300,000 clones, around 89% being singletons. The sample comprised PBMCs. These receptors all come from a woman under 30 in good health and CMV-seronegative. The CDR3 runs from the conserved cysteine through the conserved F or W. The order of the fields is D gene, J gene, clone size, V gene, CDR3 protein. A D gene is named only where the DNA matches it firmly. Expanded clones are given a class, and other clones once, few, many or no size at all.

D gene: NA; J gene: TRBJ1-2; clone size: NA; V gene: TRBV21-1; CDR3 protein: CARLQGRSGYTF
D gene: NA; J gene: TRBJ2-1; clone size: NA; V gene: TRBV4-3; CDR3 protein: CASSQDFYGVVNEQFF
D gene: NA; J gene: TRBJ2-1; clone size: NA; V gene: TRBV27; CDR3 protein: CASSSPRPREENEQFF
D gene: NA; J gene: TRBJ2-2; clone size: NA; V gene: TRBV18; CDR3 protein: CASSPIRGTGELFF
D gene: TRBD2; J gene: TRBJ2-3; clone size: NA; V gene: TRBV7-2; CDR3 protein: CASSARVLAGGGDTQYF
D gene: TRBD2; J gene: TRBJ2-5; clone size: NA; V gene: TRBV27; CDR3 protein: CASSRTSGGIETQYF
D gene: NA; J gene: TRBJ2-7; clone size: NA; V gene: TRBV27; CDR3 protein: CASSLSPGTPNYEQYF
D gene: NA; J gene: TRBJ1-3; clone size: few; V gene: TRBV14; CDR3 protein: CASSLPLAGSGNTIYF
D gene: NA; J gene: TRBJ2-7; clone size: NA; V gene: TRBV10-1; CDR3 protein: CASSESGQASNEQYF
D gene: NA; J gene: TRBJ1-5; clone size: NA; V gene: TRBV6-1; CDR3 protein: CASSEAYNQPQHF